Each of the 25 T cell receptor beta chains below was sequenced from the same sample in a study of T cells in Graves' hyperthyroidism and ophthalmopathy. Using RNA transcripts as the source, TCR beta CDR3 regions were amplified. First-round RT-PCR targeting the TCR CDR3 was performed with the HTBI primer set. MiXCR, run by TCRdb on the multiplex PCR reads, gives a single entry per CDR3 protein. The sample has around 560,000 distinct CDR3 sequences, over 15% seen once. The sample was blood. All receptors derive from a woman aged 18-29 years with Graves' hyperthyroidism.

The chain is built from TRBV19 and TRBJ2-3; tentative D call: TRBD1 (5 bases). Trimming left V 7 bases short and J 8 bases short, with 19 bases between. The length of the CDR3 is 14 residues. Germline V gene sequence: CDR1 LNHDA, CDR2 SQIVND (reference sequence). The CDR3 protein is CASKLQGLWGTQYF. CDR3 in DNA: TGTGCCAGTAAGCTTCAGGGCTTATGGGGTACGCAGTATTTT.

The chain employs TRBV20-1 and TRBJ2-2, with 8 bases aligning to TRBD1. The length of the CDR3 is 16 residues. The junction had 12 bases not matched to a gene; V was cut back by 3 bases and J by 6 bases. Germline CDR1 and CDR2: DFQATT and SNEGSKA (reference sequence). The CDR3: CSASVGQGSFAGELFF. The CDR3 DNA follows: TGCAGTGCTAGTGTCGGACAGGGCTCTTTCGCCGGGGAGCTGTTTTTT.

Many counts were recorded for this clonotype. The gene calls are TRBV20-1 and TRBJ2-3; D ambiguous. CDR1 is DFQATT, CDR2 SNEGSKA, per germline (reference sequence). The V gene lost 2 bases and the J gene lost 9 bases, with 12 bases spanning the gap. The CDR3 totals 12 residues. This CDR3 reads CSARPQMRTQYF. CDR3 in DNA: TGCAGTGCTAGACCACAGATGCGGACGCAGTATTTT.

This clonotype showed up many times. This sequence joins TRBV27 and TRBJ2-7, with TRBD2 as a possible D gene (6 bases). Germline loops: CDR1 MNHEY, CDR2 SMNVEV (reference sequence). The ends were cut back, 8 bases at V and 6 bases at J, with 20 bases in the middle. CDR3 length: 14 residues. CDR3 nucleotide sequence: TGTGCCAGCCTAGAGAACTGGAGGGAAGGCGAGCAGTACTTC. It translates to CASLENWREGEQYF.

Of note for this clonotype: A single base separates this from a much larger clone, so it may be a read error. V is TRBV11-1 and J is TRBJ2-7, with TRBD1 matching over 9 bases. V gave up 6 bases and J gave up 2 bases; unmatched junction bases: 8. This CDR3 is 15 amino acids long. Germline V gene data show CDR1 as SGHAT and CDR2 as FQDESV (reference sequence). This CDR3 reads CASRDRDRDTYEQYF. The CDR3, as DNA: TGTGCCAGCAGAGACCGGGACAGGGATACCTACGAGCAGTACTTC.

This clonotype showed up just a few times. V gene TRBV28 combines with J gene TRBJ2-1; 9 bases match TRBD2. V was pared by 6 bases and J by 7 bases, with 10 bases of the junction left unmatched. The germline gives CDR1 MDHEN, CDR2 SYDVKM. The CDR3 spans 15 residues. CDR3 nucleotide sequence: TGTGCCAGCAGCTGGAGTCCTAGCGGGATAAATGAGCAGTTCTTC. It codes for CASSWSPSGINEQFF.

A remark on this clonotype: A much larger clone lies a single base off, so this may be a read error. The rearrangement joins TRBV7-6 to TRBJ2-3; D tentatively reads TRBD1 or TRBD2 (7 bases each). The CDR3 totals 19 residues. Germline loops: CDR1 SGHVS, CDR2 FNYEAQ. CDR3 in DNA: TGTGCCAGCAGCCCCTCGACAGGGTTGGGGACTATACGGACAGATACGCACTATTTT. This encodes CASSPSTGLGTIRTDTHYF.

This clonotype was seen at least ten times. This rearrangement joins TRBV7-9 to TRBJ2-5, with D possibly TRBD1 on 6 matching bases. Trimming pared 3 bases from V and 1 base from J, leaving 15 bases between. The CDR3 spans 16 residues. Germline CDR1 is SEHNR and CDR2 is FQNEAQ (reference sequence). CDR3 sequence (DNA): TGTGCCAGCAGCTTCCCCAAGACAGGAGCCCAAGAGACCCAGTACTTC. The encoded protein is CASSFPKTGAQETQYF.

This clonotype was seen a handful of times. The J gene is TRBJ2-3, the V gene TRBV24-1; the match to TRBD2 covers 12 bases. Trimming removed 8 bases from V and 3 bases from J; junction bases left unmatched: 2. CDR1 is KGHDR, CDR2 SFDVKD, per germline. The CDR3 length is 14 residues. CDR3 amino acids: CATMTSGSTDTQYF. The CDR3 DNA reads as TGTGCCACCATGACTAGCGGGAGTACAGATACGCAGTATTTT.

This clonotype was observed many times. The V call is TRBV29-1, the J call TRBJ2-3, with D unclear. The V and J ends lost 6 bases and 2 bases respectively, with 18 bases between them. The germline CDR1 and CDR2 sequences are SQVTM and ANQGSEA. This CDR3 spans 15 amino acids. CDR3 protein: CSVGRRASDTDTQYF. The DNA for the CDR3 is TGCAGCGTGGGTCGCCGGGCGTCCGACACAGATACGCAGTATTTT.

This clonotype was seen a handful of times. The chain is built from TRBV4-1 and TRBJ1-4, with 7 nucleotides matching TRBD1. Trimming cost V 2 bases and J 2 bases; bases outside gene matches: 17. The CDR3 runs 20 residues. Germline CDR1 reads MGHRA; CDR2 reads YSYEKL. Here the CDR3 DNA reads TGCGCCAGCAGCCAACCCCTCGAGATCTCAGGGGGAAGGACTAATGAAAAACTGTTTTTT. It is translated as CASSQPLEISGGRTNEKLFF.

This clonotype was seen ten or more times. This chain links TRBV20-1 with TRBJ2-7, with no clear D. Deletions cut 6 bases from V and 0 bases from J, with 12 bases between. Germline values: CDR1 DFQATT, CDR2 SNEGSKA (reference sequence). This CDR3 comprises 13 residues. The CDR3 bases are TGCAGTGCCCACTCCGGGTTCTCCTACGAGCAGTACTTC. This codes for CSAHSGFSYEQYF.

In this sample, this clonotype turned up many times. Its ends do not fully match the called genes, so a read error is possible. The gene calls are TRBV12-3 or TRBV12-4 and TRBJ2-1; D possibly corresponds to TRBD2 (5 bases). There are 12 residues in the CDR3. CDR3 in DNA: TGTGCCAGCAGAATAGCTAGCCAAGAGCTGTTCTTC. It specifies CASRIASQELFF.

Comments on this clonotype: One junction end disagrees with the germline gene, perhaps due to a read error. The chain carries TRBV20-1 and TRBJ2-1, with D possibly matching TRBD2 (6 bases). The germline V gene encodes CDR1 DFQATT and CDR2 SNEGSKA (reference sequence). The CDR3 is made up of 15 amino acids. The CDR3 is CSARDGGVPYNEHFF. The CDR3 bases are TGCAGTGCTAGAGACGGGGGAGTCCCCTACAATGAGCACTTCTTC.

The table lists this clonotype with many counts. V and J are TRBV7-8 and TRBJ1-4; maybe TRBD1 (5 bases). V was shortened by 6 bases and J by 8 bases, with 19 bases between the two germline ends. Germline assignment: CDR1 SGHVS and CDR2 FQNEAQ. The CDR3 has 15 residues. CDR3 sequence: CASRGRPLEGEKLFF. In DNA form, the CDR3 reads TGTGCCAGCAGGGGACGGCCCCTTGAAGGCGAAAAACTGTTTTTT.

This clonotype was detected ten times or more. The chain uses TRBV12-3 or TRBV12-4 and TRBJ1-6, with D uncertain. With 5 bases removed from V and 11 bases from J, the gap between germline ends came to 10 bases. The CDR3 consists of 12 residues. CDR3: CASSIDGPPLHF. The CDR3, as DNA: TGTGCCAGCAGTATTGACGGGCCACCCCTCCACTTT.

This clonotype was observed at least ten times. The chain combines TRBV7-9 with TRBJ2-5; 10 nucleotides align to TRBD1. Per the germline V gene, CDR1 is SEHNR and CDR2 is FQNEAQ (reference sequence). The trim removed 5 bases at V and 3 bases at J, leaving 12 bases unmatched. The CDR3 covers 17 residues. The CDR3 here is CASSNDQGQGRKETQYF. The CDR3, as DNA: TGTGCCAGCAGCAACGACCAGGGACAGGGGCGAAAAGAGACCCAGTACTTC. Full variable domain (missing parts from reference TRBV7-9 and TRBJ2-5): DTGVSQNPRHKITKRGQNVTFRCDPISEHNRLYWYRQTLGQGPEFLTYFQNEAQLEKSRLLSDRFSAERPKGSFSTLEIQRTEQGDSAMYLCASSNDQGQGRKETQYFGPGTRLLVL.

The chain carries TRBV15 and TRBJ2-3; possibly TRBD2 for D (6 bases). The ends were cut back, 5 bases at V and 10 bases at J, with 28 bases in the middle. The CDR3 length is 17 residues. Germline values: CDR1 LNHNV, CDR2 YYDKDF (reference sequence). CDR3 sequence: CATSSRRVSSPDGAQYF. DNA of the CDR3: TGTGCCACCAGCTCGAGGAGGGTGTCTTCGCCCGATGGAGCGCAGTATTTT.

This clonotype came up a few times. The chain carries TRBV12-3 or TRBV12-4 and TRBJ2-5; D might be TRBD2 (6 bases). The CDR3 runs 15 residues. V lost 2 bases, J lost 1 base, and 11 bases lay in between. CDR3 in DNA: TGTGCCAGCAGTTTATGGACTACCAGCCAAGAGACCCAGTACTTC. As protein: CASSLWTTSQETQYF.

The gene calls are TRBV6-1 and TRBJ1-2, with a tentative D call TRBD1 (5 bases). Germline V gene data show CDR1 as MNHNS and CDR2 as SASEGT. The CDR3 extends over 15 amino acids. V was clipped by 10 bases and J by 2 bases, with 20 bases between them. For the CDR3, the DNA is TGTGCCACCAGGGCCTATAGGGGTGGCAACTATGGCTACACCTTC. Protein product: CATRAYRGGNYGYTF.

This clonotype was seen only a few times. The chain combines TRBV4-1 with TRBJ2-3, with TRBD2 matching 10 bases. The germline V gene has CDR1 MGHRA and CDR2 YSYEKL. This CDR3 is 17 amino acids long. The J segment lost 8 bases and the V segment lost 4 bases, leaving 15 bases of the junction unmatched. CDR3 DNA: TGCGCCAGCAGCCTCCTTGCCAGCAGCGGGGGGGCCGGTACGCAGTATTTT. Amino acids: CASSLLASSGGAGTQYF.

This clonotype was observed a handful of times. This chain uses TRBV29-1 with TRBJ2-1; TRBD2 aligns across 8 bases. The CDR3 has 13 residues. J was trimmed by 7 bases and V by 4 bases; bases with no gene match: 6. Germline V gives CDR1 SQVTM, CDR2 ANQGSEA. The CDR3 DNA reads TGCAGCGTTGTTCCCGGGAGGGCAAATGAGCAGTTCTTC. Amino acids: CSVVPGRANEQFF.

Ten or more counts support this clonotype. The V gene is TRBV7-9, the J gene TRBJ2-5; perhaps D is TRBD1 or TRBD2 (7 bases each). The CDR3 extends over 16 amino acids. Germline V gene lookup returns CDR1 SEHNR and CDR2 FQNEAQ (reference sequence). With 3 bases removed from V and 4 bases from J, the gap between germline ends came to 18 bases. The CDR3 spells CASSFRGGGLGETQYF. The CDR3 DNA sequence: TGTGCCAGCAGCTTTCGGGGAGGGGGCCTCGGAGAGACCCAGTACTTC.

This clonotype was found many times. The rearrangement links TRBV2 to TRBJ2-5; D is uncertain. CDR1 is SNHLY and CDR2 is FYNNEI in the germline V gene. V lost 4 bases and J 5 bases, leaving 2 bases between the germline ends. This CDR3 region has 10 residues. CDR3 sequence: CASSVETQYF. The CDR3 DNA follows: TGTGCCAGCAGTGTCGAGACCCAGTACTTC.

The chain recombines TRBV7-3 with TRBJ2-2; perhaps TRBD2 as D (6 bases). CDR3 size: 14 residues. Germline V gene data show CDR1 as SGHTA and CDR2 as FQGTGA. Trimming removed 2 bases at V and 6 bases at J, with 10 bases between. CDR3: CASSLEAGPGELFF. The DNA of the CDR3 is TGTGCCAGCAGCTTAGAAGCGGGCCCCGGGGAGCTGTTTTTT.